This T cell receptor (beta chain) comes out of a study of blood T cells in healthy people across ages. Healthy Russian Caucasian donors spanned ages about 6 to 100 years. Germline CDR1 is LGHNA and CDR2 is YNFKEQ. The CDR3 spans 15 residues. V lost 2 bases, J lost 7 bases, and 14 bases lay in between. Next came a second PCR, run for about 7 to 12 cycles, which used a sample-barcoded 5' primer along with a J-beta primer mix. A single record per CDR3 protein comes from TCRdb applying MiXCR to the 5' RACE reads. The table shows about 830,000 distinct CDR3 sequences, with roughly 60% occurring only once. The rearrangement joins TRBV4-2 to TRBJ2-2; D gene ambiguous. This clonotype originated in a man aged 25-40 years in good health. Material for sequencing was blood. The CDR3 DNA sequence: TGTGCCAGCAGCCAACCCTACCAGGAAAACGGGGAGCTGTTTTTT. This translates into CASSQPYQENGELFF.